The 18 T cell receptor beta chains listed next were all sequenced from one sample in a study of siplizumab effects on memory and regulatory T cells (dated by TCRdb to the late 2010s). Library prep was done by the immunoSEQ multiplex PCR assay. TCRdb holds this immuneACCESS table with in-frame rearrangements only. Some clones are missing; in checked studies, unresolved V genes explain under half, and the rest has no known cause. Here the sample has fewer than 110,000 clones; around 90% occur a single time. The ten most abundant clones make up around 12% of the sample. The material sequenced was non-Treg CD4+ T cells sorted from blood. The cell subset or site tag for this specimen amounts to: FACS-sorted unstimulated CD4+ non-regulatory T cells. These receptors were taken from a human donor in good health.

The chain recombines TRBV4-1 with TRBJ2-5; D not certain. The germline V gene has CDR1 MGHRA and CDR2 YSYEKL. The V end was cut by 0 bases, the J end by 4 bases, with 6 bases between. The CDR3 consists of 13 residues. The CDR3 spells CASSQELRETQYF. The CDR3 DNA is TGCGCCAGCAGCCAAGAATTGCGAGAGACCCAGTACTTC.

V usage is TRBV30 and J usage is TRBJ2-4; D remains unclear. This CDR3 is 16 amino acids long. Germline V gene sequence: CDR1 GTSNPN, CDR2 SVGIG (reference sequence). Trimming left V 2 bases short and J 0 bases short, with 14 bases between. This CDR3 is CAWSMTEILAKNIQYF. CDR3 bases: TGTGCCTGGAGTATGACGGAAATCCTAGCCAAAAACATTCAGTACTTC.

The V and J genes are TRBV7-6 and TRBJ1-3, with 7 bases aligning to TRBD1. This CDR3 has 16 residues. Germline V gene data show CDR1 as SGHVS and CDR2 as FNYEAQ. Trimming at V came to 5 bases and at J to 0 bases, leaving 7 bases not matched to a gene. This CDR3 reads CASSKDRRSSGNTIYF. For the CDR3, the DNA is TGTGCCAGCAGCAAGGACAGGCGAAGCTCTGGAAACACCATATATTTT. Together with reference TRBV7-6 and TRBJ1-3, the CDR3 gives the full variable domain: GAGVSQSPRYKVTKRGQDVALRCDPISGHVSLYWYRQALGQGPEFLTYFNYEAQQDKSGLPNDRFSAERPEGSISTLTIQRTEQRDSAMYRCASSKDRRSSGNTIYFGEGSWLTVV.

The chain recombines TRBV5-1 with TRBJ2-3; TRBD2 agrees at 7 bases. V trimming: 4 bases; J trimming: 6 bases; junction bases outside the gene matches: 8. Per the germline V gene, CDR1 is SGHRS and CDR2 is YFSETQ. This CDR3 has 14 amino acids. CDR3 region: CASSELVGGDTQYF. The DNA for the CDR3 is TGCGCCAGCAGCGAATTAGTCGGGGGGGATACGCAGTATTTT. Based on the CDR3 plus reference TRBV5-1 and TRBJ2-3, the full variable domain is KAGVTQTPRYLIKTRGQQVTLSCSPISGHRSVSWYQQTPGQGLQFLFEYFSETQRNKGNFPGRFSGRQFSNSRSEMNVSTLELGDSALYLCASSELVGGDTQYFGPGTRLTVL.

This clone has only a few counts. This chain uses TRBV4-3 with TRBJ2-2; tentatively, D is TRBD1 (5 bases). Germline V gene data show CDR1 as LGHNA and CDR2 as YSLEER. The CDR3 has 16 residues. The V and J ends lost 0 bases and 6 bases respectively, with 14 bases between them. CDR3 in DNA: TGCGCCAGCAGCCAAGATGGTGGGATAGGGGCCGGGGAGCTGTTTTTT. Encoded protein: CASSQDGGIGAGELFF.

The V call is TRBV2, the J call TRBJ2-1, with D unclear. Trimming shortened V by 1 base and J by 0 bases, and 10 bases separated the two germline ends. The CDR3 spans 16 residues. From germline, CDR1 is SNHLY and CDR2 FYNNEI. The CDR3 here is CASSEEGASSYNEQFF. The CDR3 DNA reads as TGTGCCAGCAGTGAAGAAGGAGCTAGCTCCTACAATGAGCAGTTCTTC.

The rearrangement joins TRBV30 to TRBJ2-1; D unresolved. CDR1 is GTSNPN and CDR2 is SVGIG in the germline V gene (reference sequence). Trimming pared 3 bases from V and 10 bases from J, leaving 10 bases between. The CDR3 sequence is 11 residues long. CDR3 residues: CAWRGSYEQFF. Here the CDR3 DNA reads TGTGCCTGGAGGGGAAGCTACGAGCAGTTCTTC.

For the CDR3, the DNA is TGTGCCAGCAGTCCCGGATACTCCTACAATGAGCAGTTCTTC. This translates into CASSPGYSYNEQFF. This rearrangement joins TRBV27 to TRBJ2-1, with D hard to call. Germline values: CDR1 MNHEY, CDR2 SMNVEV (reference sequence). Trimming shortened V by 5 bases and J by 0 bases, and 8 bases separated the two germline ends. The CDR3 spans 14 residues.

The rearrangement uses TRBV7-2 and TRBJ1-2; unclear D gene. The germline CDR1 and CDR2 sequences are SGHTA and FQGNSA. Trimming took off 2 bases at V and 2 bases at J, with 9 bases between the two ends. This CDR3 has 14 amino acids. The chain's CDR3 is CASSLSQVNYGYTF. CDR3 DNA: TGTGCCAGCAGCTTATCCCAAGTAAACTATGGCTACACCTTC.

The CDR3 region has the DNA TGTGCCAGCAGCTTGCCGACAGGGGGCTTTATTGCAGATACGCAGTATTTT. This encodes CASSLPTGGFIADTQYF. The V call is TRBV7-9, the J call TRBJ2-3; 10 nucleotides agree with TRBD1. This CDR3 contains 17 residues. CDR1 and CDR2 (germline): SEHNR, FQNEAQ (reference sequence). The V gene end was trimmed by 3 bases and the J gene end by 4 bases; junction bases not matched to a gene: 10.

The chain uses TRBV5-4 and TRBJ2-5; TRBD2 might be the D (6 bases). The CDR3 spans 12 residues. V shed 2 bases and J shed 7 bases, with 9 bases lying between them. Germline CDR1 is SGHNT and CDR2 is YYREEE (reference sequence). DNA for the CDR3: TGTGCCAGCAGCTTCCCTAGCGCGACCCAGTACTTC. Translation gives CASSFPSATQYF.

The chain carries TRBV6-1 and TRBJ1-3, with D possibly matching TRBD1 (6 bases). The germline CDR1 and CDR2 sequences are MNHNS and SASEGT. V shed 1 base and J shed 7 bases, with 14 bases lying between them. The CDR3 is 15 amino acids. This CDR3 reads CASSEGGGQRNTIYF. The CDR3 nucleotides read TGTGCCAGCAGTGAAGGAGGAGGACAGAGGAACACCATATATTTT.

The chain recombines TRBV29-1 with TRBJ2-3, with TRBD1 matching 9 bases. The CDR3 is 15 residues long. Germline CDR1 is SQVTM and CDR2 is ANQGSEA. V lost 7 bases and J lost 4; bases outside the gene matches: 12. This CDR3 is CSAAPQGAFADTQYF. CDR3 coding DNA: TGCAGCGCAGCGCCACAGGGGGCTTTCGCAGATACGCAGTATTTT.

The chain recombines TRBV5-1 with TRBJ2-5; D ambiguous. Germline lookup yields CDR1 SGHRS and CDR2 YFSETQ. The CDR3 is 13 residues long. Trimming took off 1 base at V and 5 bases at J, with 9 bases between the two ends. The CDR3 protein is CASSLTPSETQYF. The DNA of the CDR3 is TGCGCCAGCAGCTTGACTCCCTCGGAGACCCAGTACTTC.

This chain uses TRBV27 with TRBJ2-7, with D unclear. Germline V gives CDR1 MNHEY, CDR2 SMNVEV (reference sequence). Trimming pared 7 bases from V and 13 bases from J, leaving 23 bases between. The CDR3 sequence is 13 residues long. For the CDR3, the DNA is TGTGCCAGCACCCGACCCTCTATTAAACCTACATACTTC. Encoded protein: CASTRPSIKPTYF.

This chain uses TRBV19 with TRBJ1-2; 7 bases match TRBD1. J was trimmed by 3 bases and V by 4 bases; bases with no gene match: 2. CDR1 and CDR2 from the germline V gene are LNHDA and SQIVND (reference sequence). The CDR3 spans 13 residues. As DNA, the CDR3 is TGTGCCAGTAGTAAGACAGGGCACTATGGCTACACCTTC. Translating it yields CASSKTGHYGYTF.

J is TRBJ2-1 and V is TRBV7-2, with D perhaps being TRBD1 or TRBD2 (6 bases each). This CDR3 comprises 18 residues. The ends were cut back, 5 bases at V and 8 bases at J, with 28 bases in the middle. Germline assignment: CDR1 SGHTA and CDR2 FQGNSA. The CDR3 coding sequence is TGTGCCAGCAGCCAGATCCCGCCGGGACACAAAGGAGGGCATGAGCAGTTCTTC. It codes for CASSQIPPGHKGGHEQFF.

V and J are TRBV7-8 and TRBJ1-3; the D is unclear. The V and J ends lost 1 base and 4 bases respectively, with 17 bases between them. CDR1 is SGHVS, CDR2 FQNEAQ, per germline. CDR3 size: 17 residues. This chain's CDR3 is CASSLVPGPTHGNTIYF. In DNA, the CDR3 is TGTGCCAGCAGCTTAGTGCCAGGCCCAACACACGGAAACACCATATATTTT. The full variable domain, completed using reference TRBV7-8 and TRBJ1-3, is GAGVSQSPRYKVAKRGQDVALRCDPISGHVSLFWYQQALGQGPEFLTYFQNEAQLDKSGLPSDRFFAERPEGSVSTLKIQRTQQEDSAVYLCASSLVPGPTHGNTIYFGEGSWLTVV.